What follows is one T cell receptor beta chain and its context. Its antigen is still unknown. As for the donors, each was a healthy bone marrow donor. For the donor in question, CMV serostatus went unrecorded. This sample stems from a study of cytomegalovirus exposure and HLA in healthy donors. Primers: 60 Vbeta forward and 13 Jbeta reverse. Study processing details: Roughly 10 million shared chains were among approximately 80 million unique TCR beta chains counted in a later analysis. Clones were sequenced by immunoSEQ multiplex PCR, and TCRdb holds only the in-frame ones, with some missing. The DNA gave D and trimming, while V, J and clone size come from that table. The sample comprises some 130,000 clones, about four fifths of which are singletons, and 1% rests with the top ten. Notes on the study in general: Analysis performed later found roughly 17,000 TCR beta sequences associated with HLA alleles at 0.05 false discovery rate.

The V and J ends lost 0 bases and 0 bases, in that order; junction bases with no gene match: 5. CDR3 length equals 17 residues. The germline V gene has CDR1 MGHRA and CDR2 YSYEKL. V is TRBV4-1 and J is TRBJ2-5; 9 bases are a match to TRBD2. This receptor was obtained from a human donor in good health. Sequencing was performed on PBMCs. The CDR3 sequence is CASSQDRRGGYQETQYF. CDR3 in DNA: TGCGCCAGCAGCCAAGATCGGCGGGGGGGGTACCAAGAGACCCAGTACTTC.